This T cell receptor (beta chain) was documented in a study of STAT5B mutations in CD4+ large granular lymphocyte leukemia. Looking at the study overall: Healthy donors showed HLA-associated enrichment of the CDR3 'QG' motif. Study observations and caveats: TRBV06-family usage was enriched in top patient clones (8/27) versus controls (2/35). Main leukemic clonotypes were patient-specific, but approximately 27% appeared at low frequency elsewhere.

This clone was counted a few times. The antigen is not known. Controls came from buffy coats of healthy blood donors. Profiling relied on immunoSEQ multiplex PCR, and the TCRdb table lists in-frame clones only, not all of them. Of 20,000 to 25,000 clones listed, around three quarters are singletons. With V trimmed by 5 bases and J by 5 bases, 14 bases remained unmatched. Germline CDR1 is PRHDT and CDR2 is FYEKMQ (reference sequence). CDR3 length: 16 residues. The specimen was CD4+ T cells from blood buffy coats. This chain uses TRBV13 with TRBJ1-1; 7 nucleotides line up with TRBD1. This sequence was found in a human donor in good health. The CDR3 DNA sequence: TGTGCCAGCAGCCCACAACAGGGGTGGAAAAAAACTGAAGCTTTCTTT. Protein product: CASSPQQGWKKTEAFF. The complete variable domain, with remaining parts taken from reference TRBV13 and TRBJ1-1, reads AAGVIQSPRHLIKEKRETATLKCYPIPRHDTVYWYQQGPGQDPQFLISFYEKMQSDKGSIPDRFSAQQFSDYHSELNMSSLELGDSALYFCASSPQQGWKKTEAFFGQGTRLTVV.